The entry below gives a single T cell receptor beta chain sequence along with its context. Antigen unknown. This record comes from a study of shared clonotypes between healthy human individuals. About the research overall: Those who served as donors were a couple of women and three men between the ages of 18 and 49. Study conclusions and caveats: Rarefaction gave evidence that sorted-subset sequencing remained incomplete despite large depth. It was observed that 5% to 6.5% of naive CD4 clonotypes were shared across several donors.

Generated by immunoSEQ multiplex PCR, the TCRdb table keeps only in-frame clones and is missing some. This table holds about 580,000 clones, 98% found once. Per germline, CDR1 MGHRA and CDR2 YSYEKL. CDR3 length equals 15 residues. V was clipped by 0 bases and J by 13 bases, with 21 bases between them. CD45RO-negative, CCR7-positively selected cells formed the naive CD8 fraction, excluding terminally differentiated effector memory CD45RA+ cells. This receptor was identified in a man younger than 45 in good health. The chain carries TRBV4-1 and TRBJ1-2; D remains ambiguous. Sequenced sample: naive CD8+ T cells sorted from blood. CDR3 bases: TGCGCCAGCAGCCAAGACAATGATGGGTGGCAGGAACGCACCTTC. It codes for CASSQDNDGWQERTF.